The entry that follows covers one T cell receptor (beta chain) sequence. TCRdb fed the RT-PCR reads into MiXCR, producing one record per CDR3 protein. Here the sample spans about a million distinct CDR3 sequences, roughly 17% being singletons. These data come from a study of patients and donors after allogeneic stem cell transplantation. What was sequenced was blood, either unsorted or a sorted T cell fraction (not recorded which). The clonotype comes from a human donor who was either an allogeneic HSCT recipient or a stem cell or donor lymphocyte infusion donor (not recorded which). It is not recorded whose cells these are; they may come from a transplant donor.

The CDR3 DNA sequence: TGTGCCAGCAGCTCAACACCGGGCCTCCTTCGAGCAGATACGCAGTATTTT. Translating gives CASSSTPGLLRADTQYF. The chain joins TRBV7-2 to TRBJ2-3; D remains ambiguous. The V end lost 4 bases, the J end lost 4 bases, and 21 bases lay between the germline ends. This CDR3 is built from 17 residues. Germline loops: CDR1 SGHTA, CDR2 FQGNSA.